The 27 T cell receptor beta chains presented below share a single source sample, sequenced in a study of cytomegalovirus exposure and HLA in healthy donors. Primers for the PCR totalled 60 Vbeta and 13 Jbeta. The method was immunoSEQ multiplex PCR; TCRdb's version includes in-frame clones alone and lacks a portion of them. The profile shows fewer than 120,000 clones, approximately 82% of them singletons. Sequencing used PBMCs. All receptors come from a man aged 30-40 years in good health and CMV-seropositive.

This clone was observed a few times. The chain recombines TRBV30 with TRBJ1-1; the match to TRBD1 covers 7 bases. Germline assignment: CDR1 GTSNPN and CDR2 SVGIG (reference sequence). The CDR3 sequence is 14 residues long. V was clipped by 0 bases and J by 8 bases; unmatched bases: 9. This CDR3 is CAWSVSPGTEEAFF. In nucleotides, the CDR3 is TGTGCCTGGAGTGTCAGTCCTGGGACAGAAGAAGCTTTCTTT. Using reference TRBV30 and TRBJ1-1 for the parts outside the CDR3, the full variable domain is SQTIHQWPATLVQPVGSPLSLECTVEGTSNPNLYWYRQAAGRGLQLLFYSVGIGQISSEVPQNLSASRPQDRQFILSSKKLLLSDSGFYLCAWSVSPGTEEAFFGQGTRLTVV.

The chain uses TRBV27 and TRBJ1-2, with D possibly TRBD1 on 6 matching bases. This CDR3 is 13 amino acids long. The V gene lost 6 bases and the J gene lost 4 bases, with 12 bases spanning the gap. The germline V gene encodes CDR1 MNHEY and CDR2 SMNVEV (reference sequence). For the CDR3, the DNA is TGTGCCAGCAGCGCCCACAGGGCCTATGGCTACACCTTC. Its translation: CASSAHRAYGYTF.

About this clone: One end of the junction does not line up with germline, which may come from a read error. This sequence joins TRBV6-1 and TRBJ2-3, with D possibly TRBD1 on 5 matching bases. CDR3 length: 14 amino acids. CDR1 is MNHNS and CDR2 is SASEGT in the germline V gene. In DNA form, the CDR3 reads TGTGCCAGCAGTGAAAGTCGGCCGACAGACACGCAGTATTTT. Encoded protein: CASSESRPTDTQYF.

This chain uses TRBV19 with TRBJ2-3, with D possibly being TRBD1 (6 bases). The V gene lost 3 bases and the J gene lost 6 bases, with 19 bases spanning the gap. Per germline, CDR1 LNHDA and CDR2 SQIVND (reference sequence). This CDR3 has 16 residues. The CDR3 DNA reads TGTGCCAGTAGTATCTTTTGGCAGGGGCAAGTGGATACGCAGTATTTT. It encodes CASSIFWQGQVDTQYF. Together with reference TRBV19 and TRBJ2-3, the CDR3 gives the full variable domain: DGGITQSPKYLFRKEGQNVTLSCEQNLNHDAMYWYRQDPGQGLRLIYYSQIVNDFQKGDIAEGYSVSREKKESFPLTVTSAQKNPTAFYLCASSIFWQGQVDTQYFGPGTRLTVL.

This clone turned up a few times. This chain joins TRBV12-2 and TRBJ1-3; the table's D call TRBD1 went unverified against the DNA. TRBV12-2 is a pseudogene locus. The CDR3 has 16 residues. CDR3 nucleotide sequence: TGTGCAAGTCGCTTACCTTGCCGACACTCTGGAAACACCATATATTTT. Protein: CASRLPCRHSGNTIYF.

This clone has more than one count but fewer than ten. This rearrangement joins TRBV5-1 to TRBJ1-4; perhaps TRBD1 as D (5 bases). Germline-derived CDR1 and CDR2 are SGHRS and YFSETQ. Between the trimmed V and J ends, which lost 4 bases and 4 bases, there was a span of 17 bases. This CDR3 has 16 residues. CDR3 in DNA: TGCGCCAGCAGCCCGAAGGGCAGCGGGGGTAATGAAAAACTGTTTTTT. Amino acids: CASSPKGSGGNEKLFF.

V gene TRBV6-5 combines with J gene TRBJ2-7, with 8 bases lining up with TRBD1. V lost 5 bases to trimming and J lost 3 bases; unmatched junction nucleotides: 9. Germline CDR1 MNHEY, CDR2 SVGAGI. CDR3 length: 15 amino acids. CDR3 nucleotides: TGTGCCAGCAGTCTTGGGACAGGTCAAGGCTACGAGCAGTACTTC. It translates to CASSLGTGQGYEQYF.

In this sample, this clone turned up a few times. The V and J genes are TRBV28 and TRBJ1-3; TRBD1 matches at 9 bases. Unmatched junction bases numbered 4, after V lost 6 bases and J lost 4 bases. CDR1 and CDR2 from the germline V gene are MDHEN and SYDVKM. This CDR3 contains 14 residues. The CDR3 reads CASSWTGVGNTIYF. CDR3 in DNA: TGTGCCAGCAGCTGGACAGGGGTAGGAAACACCATATATTTT.

This chain links TRBV6-6 with TRBJ2-1; D is unclear. Germline V gene data show CDR1 as MNHNY and CDR2 as SVGAGI (reference sequence). The CDR3 spans 11 residues. Trimming took 5 bases from V and 5 from J, leaving 4 bases between them. The CDR3 spells CASSQNNEQFF. The CDR3 DNA reads TGTGCCAGCAGTCAGAACAATGAGCAGTTCTTC.

The rearrangement uses TRBV27 and TRBJ1-5; weak D call: TRBD1 (6 bases). CDR3 length: 14 amino acids. Germline V gene sequence: CDR1 MNHEY, CDR2 SMNVEV (reference sequence). The germline V and J ends were trimmed by 6 bases and 0 bases, with 9 bases remaining between them. The CDR3 DNA is TGTGCCAGCAGACAGGGAATTAGCAATCAGCCCCAGCATTTT. It codes for CASRQGISNQPQHF.

The J gene is TRBJ2-2, the V gene TRBV6-5; possible D gene TRBD1, 6 bases. This CDR3 contains 15 residues. Germline V CDR1 and CDR2: MNHEY, SVGAGI. The germline V and J ends were trimmed by 10 bases and 5 bases, with 20 bases remaining between them. The CDR3 region is CATTPGHLTTGELFF. For the CDR3, the DNA is TGTGCCACCACTCCGGGACACCTAACGACCGGGGAGCTGTTTTTT.

The CDR3 protein is CASTQSGGNSYNEQFF. DNA of the CDR3: TGTGCCAGCACCCAAAGCGGGGGCAACTCCTACAATGAGCAGTTCTTC. The rearrangement uses TRBV9 and TRBJ2-1; 8 bases are a match to TRBD2. Unmatched junction bases numbered 8, after V lost 6 bases and J lost 0 bases. The germline gives CDR1 SGDLS, CDR2 YYNGEE. This CDR3 contains 16 residues. Filled out from reference TRBV9 and TRBJ2-1, the complete variable domain reads DSGVTQTPKHLITATGQRVTLRCSPRSGDLSVYWYQQSLDQGLQFLIQYYNGEERAKGNILERFSAQQFPDLHSELNLSSLELGDSALYFCASTQSGGNSYNEQFFGPGTRLTVL.

The chain employs TRBV27 and TRBJ1-1; a weak D match, TRBD1 (6 bases). Germline values: CDR1 MNHEY, CDR2 SMNVEV (reference sequence). Trimming took 8 bases from V and 1 from J, leaving 14 bases between them. This CDR3 region has 14 residues. The CDR3 DNA sequence: TGTGCCAGCGGGTCTCAGGACAGGAACACTGAAGCTTTCTTT. Translation: CASGSQDRNTEAFF.

The chain joins TRBV9 to TRBJ1-4; the D gene is possibly TRBD1 (5 bases). CDR1 SGDLS and CDR2 YYNGEE come from the germline V gene. This CDR3 has 13 residues. V lost 5 bases to trimming and J lost 7 bases, with 12 bases between them. The CDR3 sequence is CASSSQGSEKLFF. For the CDR3, the DNA is TGTGCCAGCAGTTCTCAGGGAAGTGAAAAACTGTTTTTT.

The V and J genes are TRBV29-1 and TRBJ1-2, with TRBD1 identical over 11 bases. CDR1 SQVTM and CDR2 ANQGSEA come from the germline V gene. The V segment lost 5 bases and the J segment 7 bases; nucleotides outside the gene matches: 9. CDR3 length equals 14 residues. DNA for the CDR3: TGCAGCGTTCGAGACGGACAGGGGGCGCTTGGCTACACCTTC. Its translation is CSVRDGQGALGYTF.

This clone ranks as medium-sized (0.01 to 0.1%). The chain joins TRBV9 to TRBJ2-1, with 7 nucleotides matching TRBD2. The length of the CDR3 is 16 residues. Trimming removed 3 bases from V and 5 bases from J; junction bases left unmatched: 11. Germline CDR1 is SGDLS and CDR2 is YYNGEE. The CDR3 bases are TGTGCCAGCAGCGAGGCTCTGGGCCTAGCGGACAATGAGCAGTTCTTC. It specifies CASSEALGLADNEQFF.

The chain recombines TRBV4-3 with TRBJ1-1; D perhaps matches TRBD1 (6 bases). Trimming left V 3 bases short and J 6 bases short, with 14 bases between. The CDR3 runs to 14 residues. Per the germline V gene, CDR1 is LGHNA and CDR2 is YSLEER. CDR3 DNA sequence: TGCGCCAGCAGCCAGTTAAAGGGGGTGGCTGAAGCTTTCTTT. Protein sequence: CASSQLKGVAEAFF.

The chain joins TRBV5-1 to TRBJ2-1; possibly TRBD1 for D (5 bases). This CDR3 region has 15 residues. The germline V gene has CDR1 SGHRS and CDR2 YFSETQ. With 1 base removed from V and 5 bases from J, the gap between germline ends came to 13 bases. For the CDR3, the DNA is TGCGCCAGCAGCTTGCCCGTGACAGCCGACAATGAGCAGTTCTTC. Amino acids: CASSLPVTADNEQFF.

The V and J genes are TRBV13 and TRBJ2-2, with 9 bases aligning to TRBD1. The germline V gene has CDR1 PRHDT and CDR2 FYEKMQ (reference sequence). The CDR3 covers 18 residues. Unmatched junction bases numbered 11, after V lost 5 bases and J lost 1 base. The CDR3 nucleotides are TGTGCCAGCAGCGACTACCCCACAGGGGGCAGGAACACCGGGGAGCTGTTTTTT. The encoded protein is CASSDYPTGGRNTGELFF.

This clone was found a few times. CDR3 loop: CASTTGGGDYGYTF. For the CDR3, the DNA is TGTGCCAGCACCACTGGGGGGGGCGACTATGGCTACACCTTC. The chain is built from TRBV5-4 and TRBJ1-2; possible D gene TRBD1, 6 bases. Germline assignment: CDR1 SGHNT and CDR2 YYREEE (reference sequence). The CDR3 has 14 residues. V lost 6 bases and J lost 3, with 15 bases in between.

The chain carries TRBV7-2 and TRBJ2-5; 12 nucleotides align to TRBD2. Germline assignment: CDR1 SGHTA and CDR2 FQGNSA. J gave up 13 bases and V 2 bases, and 20 bases lay outside the gene matches. This CDR3 contains 18 residues. Written as DNA, the CDR3 is TGTGCCAGCAGCTTACCGCTCTCTAGCGGGGGGGCCCGGAGATTGTCGTACTTC. Its protein is CASSLPLSSGGARRLSYF. Together with reference TRBV7-2 and TRBJ2-5, the CDR3 gives the full variable domain: GAGVSQSPSNKVTEKGKDVELRCDPISGHTALYWYRQSLGQGLEFLIYFQGNSAPDKSGLPSDRFSAERTGGSVSTLTIQRTQQEDSAVYLCASSLPLSSGGARRLSYFGPGTRLLVL.

The chain couples TRBV4-1 to TRBJ2-3, with 7 bases fitting TRBD2. The CDR3 is made up of 13 amino acids. The germline gives CDR1 MGHRA, CDR2 YSYEKL. Trimming cost V 4 bases and J 4 bases; bases outside gene matches: 2. The CDR3 here is CASSLGLSDTQYF. Here the CDR3 DNA reads TGCGCCAGCAGCCTGGGACTATCAGATACGCAGTATTTT.

About this clone itself: Other DNA sequences of this sample code for an identical CDR3. This rearrangement joins TRBV9 to TRBJ2-7; 11 bases are shared with TRBD2. V was clipped by 4 bases and J by 0 bases; unmatched bases: 3. The CDR3 loop spans 15 amino acids. CDR1 SGDLS and CDR2 YYNGEE come from the germline V gene. This CDR3 is CASSQGLAGSYEQYF. The CDR3 DNA reads TGTGCCAGCAGCCAAGGACTAGCGGGCTCCTACGAGCAGTACTTC.

This sequence joins TRBV6-6 and TRBJ2-3; D is perhaps TRBD2 (7 bases). The V and J ends lost 6 bases and 0 bases respectively, with 13 bases between them. The CDR3 totals 15 residues. Germline CDR1 MNHNY, CDR2 SVGAGI (reference sequence). The CDR3 loop reads CASRFGGASTDTQYF. The CDR3 DNA reads TGTGCCAGCAGGTTTGGGGGGGCGAGCACAGATACGCAGTATTTT.

The V call is TRBV7-2, the J call TRBJ2-5; 10 bases agree with TRBD2. This CDR3 region has 14 residues. Unmatched junction bases numbered 0, after V lost 1 base and J lost 4 bases. Germline V gene sequence: CDR1 SGHTA, CDR2 FQGNSA. CDR3 DNA: TGTGCCAGCAGCTTAGGACTAGCGGGAGAGACCCAGTACTTC. Translating gives CASSLGLAGETQYF.

CDR3 coding DNA: TGTGCCAGCAGTTTCATCAGCGGGGAATGGGATACGCAGTATTTT. It codes for CASSFISGEWDTQYF. V and J are TRBV28 and TRBJ2-3, with TRBD2 identical over 7 bases. Germline V gives CDR1 MDHEN, CDR2 SYDVKM. The CDR3 totals 15 residues. The V segment lost 3 bases and the J segment 6 bases; nucleotides outside the gene matches: 9.

V gene TRBV15 combines with J gene TRBJ2-5, with D unresolved. Germline V gives CDR1 LNHNV, CDR2 YYDKDF (reference sequence). The CDR3 consists of 14 residues. The ends were cut back, 0 bases at V and 4 bases at J, with 9 bases in the middle. In nucleotides, the CDR3 is TGTGCCACCAGCAGAGACGCAGATTTAGAGACCCAGTACTTC. This gives the protein CATSRDADLETQYF.